Below, 11 T cell receptor beta chains from the same sample are listed, as sequenced in a study of blood T cell repertoires in COVID-19. Generated by immunoSEQ multiplex PCR, the TCRdb table keeps only in-frame clones and is missing some. Here the sample spans tens of thousands of clones, about 88% being singletons. The specimen was peripheral blood. Source of these receptors: a human donor in a cohort sampled during active COVID-19.

This clone was seen a single time. V usage is TRBV7-8 and J usage is TRBJ2-3; a weak D match, TRBD2 (6 bases). This CDR3 comprises 15 residues. V lost 5 bases, J lost 3 bases, and 15 bases lay in between. Per germline, CDR1 SGHVS and CDR2 FQNEAQ. The DNA of the CDR3 is TGTGCCAGCAGCCCTTTCGGGGGTTTAACAGATACGCAGTATTTT. Amino acid sequence: CASSPFGGLTDTQYF.

Turning to this clone: Other DNA sequences within the sample encode an identical CDR3. The V call is TRBV2, the J call TRBJ2-1; 16 bases align to TRBD2. V lost 9 bases, J lost 4 bases, and 3 bases stayed unmatched. Germline V lookup: CDR1 SNHLY, CDR2 FYNNEI. The CDR3 extends over 15 amino acids. CDR3 in amino acids: CASGTSGGVYNEQFF. CDR3 nucleotide sequence: TGTGCCAGTGGGACTAGCGGGGGGGTTTACAATGAGCAGTTCTTC.

This clone was counted only a few times. In DNA form, the CDR3 reads TGTGCCAGCAGCTTAGCGGAAGTAGCGGGAGTTGAGCAGTTCTTC. Translating it yields CASSLAEVAGVEQFF. The gene calls are TRBV7-9 and TRBJ2-1, with TRBD2 matching 9 bases. Germline values: CDR1 SEHNR, CDR2 FQNEAQ (reference sequence). CDR3 length equals 15 residues. After removal of 0 bases from V and 9 bases from J, the junction contained 6 bases not matched to a gene.

The chain carries TRBV19 and TRBJ1-3; TRBD1 matches 7 bases. Trimming took 7 bases from V and 4 from J; bases not matched to a gene: 7. Germline CDR1 LNHDA, CDR2 SQIVND (reference sequence). The CDR3 has 14 residues. CDR3 coding DNA: TGTGCCAGTACCCAGAGGACAGGAGGAAACACCATATATTTT. Protein product: CASTQRTGGNTIYF.

V gene TRBV19 combines with J gene TRBJ2-2, with TRBD2 matching 13 bases. This CDR3 region has 17 residues. CDR1 is LNHDA, CDR2 SQIVND, per germline (reference sequence). V trimming: 10 bases; J trimming: 0 bases; junction bases outside the gene matches: 8. In DNA, the CDR3 is TGTGCCATCCGGACTAGCGGGAGTGGGGCGAACACCGGGGAGCTGTTTTTT. It translates to CAIRTSGSGANTGELFF.

The gene calls are TRBV6-4 and TRBJ2-1, with TRBD1 matching 10 bases. This CDR3 is built from 14 residues. V was pared by 7 bases and J by 8 bases, with 8 bases of the junction left unmatched. Looked up from germline, CDR1 is MRHNA and CDR2 is SNTAGT. In DNA, the CDR3 is TGTGCCAGCAACGAGGGACAGGGGTCTGATGAGCAGTTCTTC. This sequence encodes CASNEGQGSDEQFF.

CDR3 region: CASSPQSGGRHTEAFF. CDR3 coding DNA: TGTGCCAGCAGCCCCCAGAGCGGGGGTCGACACACTGAAGCTTTCTTT. J is TRBJ1-1 and V is TRBV7-2, with D tentatively TRBD1 (5 bases). The germline gives CDR1 SGHTA, CDR2 FQGNSA. This CDR3 region has 16 residues. With 5 bases removed from V and 3 bases from J, the gap between germline ends came to 19 bases.

The chain links TRBV5-1 to TRBJ1-5; D is unclear. The V end was cut by 7 bases, the J end by 5 bases, with 13 bases between. The CDR3 covers 13 residues. Germline values: CDR1 SGHRS, CDR2 YFSETQ. The CDR3 DNA reads as TGCGCCAGCTCAGCTTCGAGCGATCAGCCCCAGCATTTT. It encodes CASSASSDQPQHF.

The J gene is TRBJ2-7, the V gene TRBV6-1; TRBD2 agrees at 9 bases. J gave up 4 bases and V 0 bases, and 13 bases lay outside the gene matches. Germline V CDR1 and CDR2: MNHNS, SASEGT. The CDR3 covers 18 residues. Written as DNA, the CDR3 is TGTGCCAGCAGTGAAGCGCTTCCGGGACGCGGGGGGGGATACGAGCAGTACTTC. Translating gives CASSEALPGRGGGYEQYF.

In this sample, this clone turned up once. The chain joins TRBV6-5 to TRBJ1-1; D is uncertain. With 5 bases removed from V and 4 bases from J, the gap between germline ends came to 14 bases. Germline V gene lookup returns CDR1 MNHEY and CDR2 SVGAGI. CDR3 length: 14 residues. The CDR3 reads CASSPFLGGTEAFF. For the CDR3, the DNA is TGTGCCAGCAGTCCGTTCCTCGGAGGCACTGAAGCTTTCTTT.

The CDR3 reads CASSLRVHEQFF. CDR3 in DNA: TGTGCCAGCAGCCTCAGGGTCCATGAGCAGTTCTTC. The chain couples TRBV3-1 (or the pseudogene TRBV3-2) to TRBJ2-1; a weak D match, TRBD1 (5 bases). V was clipped by 4 bases and J by 8 bases, with 9 bases between them. The germline CDR1 and CDR2 sequences are LGHDT and YNNKEL (reference sequence). The CDR3 contains 12 residues.